Listed here are 14 T cell receptor beta chains from one sample, sequenced in a study of chemoradiotherapy in HPV16-positive cancers. The repertoire was sequenced with immunoSEQ multiplex PCR; TCRdb's copy has only in-frame clones and lacks some. The sample holds over a thousand clones, about 85% seen once. Sequences were derived from tumor tissue, sampled from a patient who underwent chemoradiotherapy. These receptors were collected from a human donor with HPV-associated anogenital cancer.

CDR3 residues: CASSPSTGGNEAFF. The CDR3 nucleotides are TGTGCCAGCTCACCTTCGACAGGCGGGAATGAAGCTTTCTTT. The chain carries TRBV18 and TRBJ1-1; D is perhaps TRBD1 (6 bases). The CDR3 is 14 amino acids. V was pared by 3 bases and J by 7 bases, with 15 bases between. Looked up from germline, CDR1 is KGHSH and CDR2 is LQKENI.

The count of this clone is one. J is TRBJ2-3 and V is TRBV4-3; D assignment may be TRBD1 or TRBD2 (5 bases each). V was cut by 0 bases and J by 3 bases, with 16 bases left in between. The CDR3 consists of 17 residues. Germline V lookup: CDR1 LGHNA, CDR2 YSLEER. This chain's CDR3 is CASSQDRIGGPTDTQYF. CDR3 DNA sequence: TGCGCCAGCAGCCAAGATAGGATTGGGGGACCGACAGATACGCAGTATTTT.

This rearrangement joins TRBV19 to TRBJ2-2; D is perhaps TRBD2 (6 bases). Trimming shortened V by 2 bases and J by 0 bases, and 10 bases separated the two germline ends. The CDR3 is 16 amino acids. Looked up from germline, CDR1 is LNHDA and CDR2 is SQIVND (reference sequence). In DNA form, the CDR3 reads TGTGCCAGTAGTATAATACTAGCTTCGAACACCGGGGAGCTGTTTTTT. As protein: CASSIILASNTGELFF.

The rearrangement uses TRBV6-6 and TRBJ2-5; no firm D call. CDR3 length: 12 amino acids. CDR1 and CDR2 (germline): MNHNY, SVGAGI (reference sequence). V lost 6 bases and J lost 3, with 8 bases in between. CDR3 sequence: CASRDTEETQYF. Written as DNA, the CDR3 is TGTGCCAGCAGAGATACGGAAGAGACCCAGTACTTC.

The chain recombines TRBV28 with TRBJ2-3; 7 bases align to TRBD1. Trimming cost V 4 bases and J 4 bases; bases outside gene matches: 11. This CDR3 is 16 amino acids long. Germline CDR1 and CDR2: MDHEN and SYDVKM. In nucleotides, the CDR3 is TGTGCCAGCAGTTCCCCACAGGGGTTAGGGGCAGATACGCAGTATTTT. Translated: CASSSPQGLGADTQYF.

This sequence joins TRBV2 and TRBJ2-5; tentatively, D is TRBD2 (6 bases). This CDR3 region has 14 residues. Germline lookup yields CDR1 SNHLY and CDR2 FYNNEI. Trimming removed 6 bases from V and 1 base from J, with 12 bases in between. The CDR3 here is CASRARESQETQYF. In DNA, the CDR3 is TGTGCCAGCAGGGCCCGGGAGAGCCAAGAGACCCAGTACTTC.

This clone is large within its sample. V and J are TRBV14 and TRBJ1-2; no clear D. The CDR3 is made up of 13 amino acids. Trimming removed 1 base from V and 6 bases from J, with 9 bases in between. The germline V gene encodes CDR1 SGHDN and CDR2 FVKESK. The CDR3 DNA sequence: TGTGCCAGCAGCCAAGCCGGGGTTCATGGCTACACCTTC. Protein product: CASSQAGVHGYTF.

V and J are TRBV11-3 and TRBJ2-1; D is unclear. Germline CDR1 SGHNT, CDR2 YENEEA. The CDR3 has 11 amino acids. V was cut by 1 base and J by 9 bases, with 4 bases left in between. Here the CDR3 reads CASSLGSEQFF. CDR3 coding DNA: TGTGCCAGCAGCTTAGGGAGTGAGCAGTTCTTC.

This chain uses TRBV18 with TRBJ2-7; 7 bases are a match to TRBD2. Germline V gene lookup returns CDR1 KGHSH and CDR2 LQKENI. The V and J ends lost 2 bases and 7 bases, in that order; junction bases with no gene match: 5. The CDR3 is 13 residues long. Here the CDR3 reads CASSPAGAMEQYV. CDR3 DNA sequence: TGTGCCAGCTCACCAGCGGGAGCGATGGAGCAGTACGTC.

The V and J genes are TRBV18 and TRBJ2-1, with TRBD1 as a possible D gene (6 bases). The germline CDR1 and CDR2 sequences are KGHSH and LQKENI. The CDR3 contains 14 residues. Between the trimmed V and J ends, which lost 0 bases and 9 bases, there was a span of 12 bases. CDR3 sequence: CASSPPSRGSEQFF. CDR3 nucleotides: TGTGCCAGCTCACCACCGTCCAGGGGCAGTGAGCAGTTCTTC. The full variable domain, with the rest looked up from reference TRBV18 and TRBJ2-1, is NAGVMQNPRHLVRRRGQEARLRCSPMKGHSHVYWYRQLPEEGLKFMVYLQKENIIDESGMPKERFSAEFPKEGPSILRIQQVVRGDSAAYFCASSPPSRGSEQFFGPGTRLTVL.

The chain's CDR3 is CASSLDLIQDYNEQFF. The CDR3 coding sequence is TGTGCCAGCAGCTTGGACCTTATTCAGGACTACAATGAGCAGTTCTTC. The chain employs TRBV5-6 and TRBJ2-1; no firm D call. This CDR3 has 16 amino acids. Germline lookup yields CDR1 SGHDT and CDR2 YYEEEE. The V and J ends lost 0 bases and 3 bases respectively, with 13 bases between them.

The CDR3: CASGLVVQGAGAFF. For the CDR3, the DNA is TGTGCTAGTGGTTTGGTAGTACAGGGGGCTGGGGCTTTCTTT. The chain uses TRBV12-5 and TRBJ1-1; TRBD1 aligns across 9 bases. CDR3 length equals 14 residues. Looked up from germline, CDR1 is LGHNT and CDR2 is FRNRAP. The V gene end was trimmed by 0 bases and the J gene end by 11 bases; junction bases not matched to a gene: 7. Variable domain in full (rest from reference TRBV12-5 and TRBJ1-1): DARVTQTPRHKVTEMGQEVTMRCQPILGHNTVFWYRQTMMQGLELLAYFRNRAPLDDSGMPKDRFSAEMPDATLATLKIQPSEPRDSAVYFCASGLVVQGAGAFFGQGTRLTVV.

This rearrangement joins TRBV27 to TRBJ2-5; 8 positions match TRBD1. CDR1 MNHEY and CDR2 SMNVEV come from the germline V gene (reference sequence). The CDR3 loop spans 15 amino acids. V trimming: 4 bases; J trimming: 5 bases; junction bases outside the gene matches: 9. The CDR3 sequence is CASSYDRGRWETQYF. CDR3 in DNA: TGTGCCAGCAGTTACGACAGGGGCCGCTGGGAGACCCAGTACTTC.

The CDR3 protein is CASSLGETGGQKTQYF. The CDR3 region has the DNA TGTGCCAGCAGCTTGGGGGAGACAGGGGGTCAAAAGACCCAGTACTTC. The rearrangement joins TRBV7-9 to TRBJ2-5, with 9 positions matching TRBD1. The germline V gene has CDR1 SEHNR and CDR2 FQNEAQ (reference sequence). The CDR3 is made up of 16 amino acids. Trimming removed 3 bases from V and 6 bases from J; junction bases left unmatched: 11.